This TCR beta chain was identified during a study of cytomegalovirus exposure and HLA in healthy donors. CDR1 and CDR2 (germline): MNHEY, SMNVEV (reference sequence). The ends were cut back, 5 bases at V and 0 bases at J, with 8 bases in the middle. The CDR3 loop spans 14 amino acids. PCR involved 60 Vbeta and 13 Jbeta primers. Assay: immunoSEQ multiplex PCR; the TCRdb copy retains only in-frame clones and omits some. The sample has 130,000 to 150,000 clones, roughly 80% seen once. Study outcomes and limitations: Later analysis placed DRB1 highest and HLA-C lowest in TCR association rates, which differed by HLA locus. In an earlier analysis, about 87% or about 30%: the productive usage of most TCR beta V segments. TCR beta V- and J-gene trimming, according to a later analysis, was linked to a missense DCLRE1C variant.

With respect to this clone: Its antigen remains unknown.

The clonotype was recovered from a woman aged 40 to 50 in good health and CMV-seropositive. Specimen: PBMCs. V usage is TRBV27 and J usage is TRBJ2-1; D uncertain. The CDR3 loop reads CASSPRSSYNEQFF. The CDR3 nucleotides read TGTGCCAGCAGTCCGAGGAGCTCCTACAATGAGCAGTTCTTC.